This TCR beta chain was retrieved from a study of tumor and adjacent non-tumor tissue in lung cancer. The wider study: On average, productive TCRbeta reads reached about 4.2 million per sample.

The CDR3 contains 15 residues. Germline V lookup: CDR1 MRHNA, CDR2 SNTAGT. RNA was extracted from bulk tissue without any cell sorting. Distant lung tissue was collected more than 3 cm away from the tumor edge. TCRbeta libraries were built with three rounds of nested PCR, modified from ARM-PCR. TCRdb re-called the multiplex PCR reads with MiXCR, one entry per CDR3 protein. Of 100,000 or so distinct CDR3 sequences in the sample, approximately 60% were seen once. Notes on this clonotype: The junction and the germline gene differ at one end; a read error may be behind it.

The sequence derives from a man aged 30-40 years with non-small cell lung cancer. The sequenced sample consisted of distant non-tumor lung tissue. This sequence joins TRBV6-4 and TRBJ2-1; tentatively, D is TRBD2 (6 bases). The CDR3 DNA sequence: TGTGCCAGCAGTGACTCTAGCGGCTCCTACAATGAGCAGCTCTTC. It codes for CASSDSSGSYNEQLF.